These 15 T cell receptor beta chains share one sample of origin, sequenced in a study of cytomegalovirus exposure and HLA in healthy donors. It was with 60 Vbeta and 13 Jbeta primers that the PCR ran. Clones were read by immunoSEQ multiplex PCR, and TCRdb kept only the in-frame ones, dropping some. This table has about 150,000 clones, around three quarters appearing once. Sequenced: PBMCs. The source of these receptors is a woman between 50 and 59 years old in good health and CMV-seropositive.

The gene calls are TRBV7-6 and TRBJ1-5; 8 bases are a match to TRBD1. The CDR3 sequence is 20 residues long. Per germline, CDR1 SGHVS and CDR2 FNYEAQ. Trimming removed 1 base from V and 0 bases from J; junction bases left unmatched: 14. As DNA, the CDR3 is TGTGCCAGCAGCTTAGACCCTCCGACAGGGGCCAACTCTAGCAATCAGCCCCAGCATTTT. It is translated as CASSLDPPTGANSSNQPQHF.

The rearrangement joins TRBV7-8 to TRBJ1-5; D is perhaps TRBD1 (5 bases). The CDR3 covers 13 residues. Trimming pared 1 base from V and 9 bases from J, leaving 10 bases between. Germline CDR1 reads SGHVS; CDR2 reads FQNEAQ. CDR3 bases: TGTGCCAGCAGCTTAGACAGACAGAGGCCCCAGCATTTT. Amino acids: CASSLDRQRPQHF.

The rearrangement uses TRBV10-1 and TRBJ1-2; D is perhaps TRBD1 (5 bases). The V end lost 7 bases, the J end lost 2 bases, and 20 bases lay between the germline ends. Per germline, CDR1 WNHNN and CDR2 SYGVQD (reference sequence). The CDR3 length is 16 residues. This CDR3 reads CASKIAKDKTNYGYTF. Here the CDR3 DNA reads TGCGCCAGCAAAATTGCTAAGGACAAAACGAACTATGGCTACACCTTC.

The rearrangement links TRBV27 to TRBJ2-2; 9 bases are shared with TRBD1. V was clipped by 7 bases and J by 5 bases; unmatched bases: 5. The length of the CDR3 is 14 residues. Germline loops: CDR1 MNHEY, CDR2 SMNVEV (reference sequence). The CDR3 loop is CASKGQGYTGELFF. The CDR3 DNA sequence: TGTGCCAGCAAGGGACAGGGTTATACCGGGGAGCTGTTTTTT.

CDR3 sequence: CASSYMRTANTGELFF. In DNA form, the CDR3 reads TGTGCCAGCAGTTATATGCGAACAGCGAACACCGGGGAGCTGTTTTTT. This sequence joins TRBV6-5 and TRBJ2-2; D not resolved. This CDR3 has 16 amino acids. V was clipped by 3 bases and J by 0 bases, with 11 bases between them. The V gene's germline CDR1 is MNHEY and CDR2 SVGAGI.

A remark on this clone: Other nucleotide sequences from this sample produce the same CDR3. The chain recombines TRBV7-9 with TRBJ2-1; TRBD2 aligns across 8 bases. The CDR3 sequence is 16 residues long. The V gene end was trimmed by 5 bases and the J gene end by 3 bases; junction bases not matched to a gene: 9. The germline V gene has CDR1 SEHNR and CDR2 FQNEAQ (reference sequence). The CDR3: CASSPRGTRLYNEQFF. In DNA, the CDR3 is TGTGCCAGCAGCCCGCGGGGGACTAGACTCTACAATGAGCAGTTCTTC.

This clone was counted once. DNA for the CDR3: TGTGCCAGCAGCGCAAAACTAGCGGGGGGACTCGACTCCTACGAGCAGTACTTC. Protein: CASSAKLAGGLDSYEQYF. The rearrangement links TRBV9 to TRBJ2-7; 12 bases agree with TRBD2. Germline V CDR1 and CDR2: SGDLS, YYNGEE. With 3 bases clipped from V and 0 bases from J, the junction kept 10 bases outside the gene matches. The CDR3 contains 18 residues.

This rearrangement joins TRBV7-3 to TRBJ2-5; the D gene is possibly TRBD2 (6 bases). The CDR3 sequence is 14 residues long. Germline V gene lookup returns CDR1 SGHTA and CDR2 FQGTGA. V was shortened by 2 bases and J by 4 bases, with 11 bases between the two germline ends. Here the CDR3 DNA reads TGTGCCAGCAGCTTAGGAGGGCAGGGAGAGACCCAGTACTTC. This codes for CASSLGGQGETQYF.

The chain has TRBV5-6 and TRBJ1-6; no definite D call. The V gene lost 4 bases and the J gene lost 10 bases, with 18 bases spanning the gap. The CDR3 has 15 residues. Germline V gene sequence: CDR1 SGHDT, CDR2 YYEEEE. CDR3 in amino acids: CASSSGMGRRSPLHF. The CDR3 DNA is TGTGCCAGCAGCAGTGGAATGGGGAGACGGTCACCCCTCCACTTT. Full variable domain (missing parts from reference TRBV5-6 and TRBJ1-6): DAGVTQSPTHLIKTRGQQVTLRCSPKSGHDTVSWYQQALGQGPQFIFQYYEEEERQRGNFPDRFSGHQFPNYSSELNVNALLLGDSALYLCASSSGMGRRSPLHFGNGTRLTVT.

Worth noting for this clone: An end of the junction does not agree with germline; a read error may underlie this. This chain joins TRBV7-7 and TRBJ1-1; D is uncertain. CDR1 and CDR2 from the germline V gene are SSHAT and FNYEAQ (reference sequence). This CDR3 contains 13 residues. CDR3 sequence: CASSRGWNTEAFF. DNA of the CDR3: TGTGCTAGCAGTCGAGGGTGGAACACTGAAGCTTTCTTT.

This chain connects TRBV14 to TRBJ2-3; 7 positions agree with TRBD1. Germline CDR1 and CDR2: SGHDN and FVKESK. The CDR3 has 19 amino acids. V was clipped by 9 bases and J by 0 bases; unmatched bases: 21. CDR3 bases: TGTGCCAGTATGACGACTCTAACTACAGGGGCCGCTAGCACAGATACGCAGTATTTT. Protein sequence: CASMTTLTTGAASTDTQYF. Variable domain in full (rest from reference TRBV14 and TRBJ2-3): EAGVTQFPSHSVIEKGQTVTLRCDPISGHDNLYWYRRVMGKEIKFLLHFVKESKQDESGMPNNRFLAERTGGTYSTLKVQPAELEDSGVYFCASMTTLTTGAASTDTQYFGPGTRLTVL.

The rearrangement uses TRBV20-1 and TRBJ1-1; D perhaps matches TRBD1 (5 bases). Trimming stripped 3 bases from V and 6 bases from J, with 8 bases between. The length of the CDR3 is 11 residues. Germline values: CDR1 DFQATT, CDR2 SNEGSKA (reference sequence). CDR3 DNA: TGCAGTGCTAGGGGGCTCGCTGAAGCTTTCTTT. This translates into CSARGLAEAFF.

V is TRBV19 and J is TRBJ1-2, with a possible D match to TRBD1 (6 bases). V lost 3 bases, J lost 4 bases, and 12 bases lay in between. Germline values: CDR1 LNHDA, CDR2 SQIVND (reference sequence). The CDR3 totals 14 residues. CDR3 nucleotide sequence: TGTGCCAGTAGTATGCGGGGGCGCGCCTATGGCTACACCTTC. Translation gives CASSMRGRAYGYTF.

The rearrangement uses TRBV19 and TRBJ1-2; 9 bases are shared with TRBD1. The CDR3 has 15 residues. Germline CDR1 reads LNHDA; CDR2 reads SQIVND (reference sequence). V lost 0 bases, J lost 7 bases, and 6 bases stayed unmatched. DNA of the CDR3: TGTGCCAGTAGTATAGACTCACAGGGGGCTGGTGGCTACACCTTC. Protein sequence: CASSIDSQGAGGYTF.

About this clone: A read error may produce the germline difference seen at one junction end. V is TRBV11-3 and J is TRBJ2-4; D perhaps matches TRBD2 (6 bases). Germline CDR1 and CDR2: SGHNT and YENEEA. This CDR3 contains 18 residues. CDR3 sequence reads: CAGSLVVSILAVGNIQYF. The DNA of the CDR3 is TGTGCCGGCAGCTTAGTTGTCTCTATACTAGCCGTGGGAAACATTCAGTACTTC. The full variable domain, completed using reference TRBV11-3 and TRBJ2-4, is EAGVVQSPRYKIIEKKQPVAFWCNPISGHNTLYWYLQNLGQGPELLIRYENEEAVDDSQLPKDRFSAERLKGVDSTLKIQPAELGDSAVYLCAGSLVVSILAVGNIQYFGAGTRLSVL.